This TCR beta chain stems from a study (dated by TCRdb to the mid-2010s). Library method: RT-PCR. These reads were obtained on an Illumina MiSeq. In TCRdb, the public reads were trimmed at Q25 with fastp and aligned with MiXCR, with productive beta chains retained. Each entry is one CDR3 protein sequence, shown with its most common DNA and genes. The sample table contains almost 700,000 distinct CDR3 sequences; only one count was recorded for approximately 14% of them. In total, the top ten clones hold roughly 3.9% of the sample. Relative to germline, V is 0 bases shorter and J is 9 bases shorter, with 12 bases between their ends. Including the terminal cysteine and phenylalanine, the CDR3 comprises 14 residues. The CDR3 DNA has 42 bases and is translated from base 1. For CDR1 and CDR2, the germline V gene (reference sequence) lists DFQATT and SNEGSKA. This clonotype has at least ten counts. Its antigen has not been determined. Per-base qualities were not stored, and no clone one base away is much larger.

Sequenced sample: memory CD4+ T cells from blood. The chain uses TRBV20-1 and TRBJ1-6; the D gene is not confidently resolved. The origin of this receptor is a female donor in good health, serving as a healthy control. Here is the DNA: TGCAGTGCTAGAGATCCAGGTTATTCTTCACCCCTCCACTTT. Translated, it reads CSARDPGYSSPLHF.